These 31 T cell receptor beta chains were all obtained from the same sample, sequenced in a study of glioma-infiltrating T cells after dendritic cell vaccination. As to time point: after dendritic cell vaccination, including at tumor progression/relapse. Here immunoSEQ multiplex PCR was the method, and the copy in TCRdb shows in-frame clones only, minus some. The top ten clones hold roughly 5.5% of a sample with 100,000 or so clones, approximately 80% of them seen once. Here the sequenced sample was blood, taken after dendritic cell vaccination. The receptors were gathered from a human donor with glioblastoma.

The chain joins TRBV6-5 to TRBJ2-3; TRBD2 matches at 10 bases. This CDR3 contains 15 residues. Per germline, CDR1 MNHEY and CDR2 SVGAGI. V trimming: 9 bases; J trimming: 2 bases; junction bases outside the gene matches: 8. Here the CDR3 reads CASRLAGANTDTQYF. CDR3 bases: TGTGCCAGTCGCCTAGCGGGGGCAAACACAGATACGCAGTATTTT.

This chain uses TRBV9 with TRBJ2-1; 7 bases agree with TRBD2. After removal of 6 bases from V and 1 base from J, the junction contained 4 bases not matched to a gene. Per the germline V gene, CDR1 is SGDLS and CDR2 is YYNGEE. The CDR3 has 14 residues. The DNA of the CDR3 is TGTGCCAGCACTAGCGGAACATCCTACAATGAGCAGTTCTTC. It encodes CASTSGTSYNEQFF.

V is TRBV18 and J is TRBJ1-1, with TRBD1 as a possible D gene (6 bases). From germline, CDR1 is KGHSH and CDR2 LQKENI. Trimming took off 1 base at V and 8 bases at J, with 14 bases between the two ends. The CDR3 spans 14 residues. CDR3 bases: TGTGCCAGCTCACCACAACAGGGCCCACGGGAAGCTTTCTTT. Translation gives CASSPQQGPREAFF.

This clone occurred a few times. A junction boundary mismatches the germline segment, possibly from a read error. The rearrangement uses TRBV30 and TRBJ2-7; TRBD1 aligns across 11 bases. The germline V gene encodes CDR1 GTSNPN and CDR2 SVGIG (reference sequence). The CDR3 covers 11 residues. This CDR3 reads CAWGTGDRGDF. The CDR3 coding sequence is TGTGCCTGGGGCACGGGGGACAGGGGGGATTTC.

CDR3 sequence: CASSPQGRGGPSIGYNEQFF. In DNA form, the CDR3 reads TGTGCCAGCAGCCCCCAGGGTCGGGGGGGCCCGAGTATCGGTTACAATGAGCAGTTCTTC. The chain has TRBV9 and TRBJ2-1; 8 nucleotides match TRBD2. With V trimmed by 4 bases and J by 4 bases, 22 bases remained unmatched. Germline CDR1 is SGDLS and CDR2 is YYNGEE. This CDR3 is built from 20 residues. The full variable domain, completed using reference TRBV9 and TRBJ2-1, is DSGVTQTPKHLITATGQRVTLRCSPRSGDLSVYWYQQSLDQGLQFLIQYYNGEERAKGNILERFSAQQFPDLHSELNLSSLELGDSALYFCASSPQGRGGPSIGYNEQFFGPGTRLTVL.

J is TRBJ2-2 and V is TRBV7-6; maybe TRBD2 (5 bases). Trimming removed 5 bases at V and 1 base at J, with 8 bases between. Germline CDR1 reads SGHVS; CDR2 reads FNYEAQ. The CDR3 runs to 14 residues. The CDR3: CASSPLVNTGELFF. CDR3 coding DNA: TGTGCCAGCAGCCCACTAGTGAACACCGGGGAGCTGTTTTTT.

This chain joins TRBV28 and TRBJ2-1, with a weak D call TRBD2 (6 bases). The V gene lost 7 bases and the J gene lost 7 bases, with 14 bases spanning the gap. This CDR3 region has 13 residues. Germline assignment: CDR1 MDHEN and CDR2 SYDVKM. The CDR3: CASMGGPINEQFF. The DNA for the CDR3 is TGTGCCAGCATGGGGGGACCAATAAATGAGCAGTTCTTC.

The V and J genes are TRBV19 and TRBJ1-2; D is unclear. The length of the CDR3 is 11 residues. CDR1 is LNHDA, CDR2 SQIVND, per germline (reference sequence). Deletions cut 3 bases from V and 5 bases from J, with 4 bases between. CDR3 sequence: CASSIGYGYTF. In nucleotides, the CDR3 is TGTGCCAGTAGTATCGGTTATGGCTACACCTTC.

This clone has just a few counts. The genes are TRBV10-3 and TRBJ1-1, with a weak D call TRBD1 (6 bases). V lost 8 bases to trimming and J lost 3 bases, with 13 bases between them. CDR1 is ENHRY, CDR2 SYGVKD, per germline. The CDR3 spans 13 residues. For the CDR3, the DNA is TGTGCCATCTCGTGGGGGCAGGACACTGAAGCTTTCTTT. Amino acid sequence: CAISWGQDTEAFF.

The chain uses TRBV5-1 and TRBJ2-1; the match to TRBD2 covers 8 bases. With V trimmed by 5 bases and J by 7 bases, 8 bases remained unmatched. Per the germline V gene, CDR1 is SGHRS and CDR2 is YFSETQ. The CDR3 has 14 amino acids. CDR3 bases: TGCGCCAGCAGAGGAGCGGGGGAATTAAATGAGCAGTTCTTC. This encodes CASRGAGELNEQFF.

The rearrangement joins TRBV4-1 to TRBJ2-1; 12 positions agree with TRBD2. After removal of 6 bases from V and 0 bases from J, the junction contained 12 bases not matched to a gene. The length of the CDR3 is 19 residues. Germline V gene lookup returns CDR1 MGHRA and CDR2 YSYEKL. CDR3 loop: CASRGRTSGAPSSYNEQFF. Here the CDR3 DNA reads TGCGCCAGCAGGGGAAGGACTAGCGGGGCCCCTAGCTCCTACAATGAGCAGTTCTTC.

V is TRBV6-1 and J is TRBJ1-1, with D perhaps matching TRBD1 (6 bases). Trimming removed 7 bases from V and 1 base from J, with 13 bases in between. The CDR3 is 14 amino acids. The germline V gene has CDR1 MNHNS and CDR2 SASEGT. For the CDR3, the DNA is TGTGCCAGCATACCGGGACATACGAACACTGAAGCTTTCTTT. It translates to CASIPGHTNTEAFF.

The rearrangement uses TRBV19 and TRBJ1-5; tentatively, D is TRBD1 (6 bases). Germline V gene sequence: CDR1 LNHDA, CDR2 SQIVND (reference sequence). Trimming took 4 bases from V and 7 from J, leaving 11 bases between them. This CDR3 region has 13 residues. The CDR3 DNA reads as TGTGCCAGTAGTACCACAGGGAAACAGCCCCAGCATTTT. This codes for CASSTTGKQPQHF.

The chain has TRBV7-9 and TRBJ2-3; 8 bases align to TRBD2. The CDR3 sequence is 16 residues long. The J segment lost 3 bases and the V segment lost 5 bases, leaving 10 bases of the junction unmatched. In germline, CDR1 is SEHNR, CDR2 FQNEAQ (reference sequence). As DNA, the CDR3 is TGTGCCAGCAGCCAAAGGGCGGGGGGAGCGACAGATACGCAGTATTTT. This translates into CASSQRAGGATDTQYF.

The chain combines TRBV6-1 with TRBJ2-5; possible D gene TRBD1, 6 bases. CDR3 size: 15 residues. V lost 3 bases, J lost 2 bases, and 13 bases lay in between. Germline loops: CDR1 MNHNS, CDR2 SASEGT. The DNA of the CDR3 is TGTGCCAGCAGTGAGTCGACAGGCGAGCAAGAGACCCAGTACTTC. As protein: CASSESTGEQETQYF.

The V gene is TRBV6-5, the J gene TRBJ1-2; 8 nucleotides agree with TRBD1. The CDR3 totals 15 residues. J lost 3 bases, V lost 5 bases, and 8 bases had no gene match. Germline loops: CDR1 MNHEY, CDR2 SVGAGI. CDR3 amino acids: CASSPQGVGHYGYTF. CDR3 DNA sequence: TGTGCCAGCAGTCCACAGGGGGTCGGACACTATGGCTACACCTTC.

This clone was found once. The V gene is TRBV18, the J gene TRBJ2-5; no clear D. This CDR3 region has 12 residues. The germline V gene has CDR1 KGHSH and CDR2 LQKENI. Trimming cost V 5 bases and J 7 bases, with 11 bases left between them. CDR3 in amino acids: CASSSMTGTQYF. In DNA form, the CDR3 reads TGTGCCAGCTCATCAATGACGGGGACCCAGTACTTC.

CDR3: CASSSTGRISNQPQHF. As DNA, the CDR3 is TGTGCCAGCAGCTCTACAGGGCGGATTAGCAATCAGCCCCAGCATTTT. The chain combines TRBV5-6 with TRBJ1-5; a possible D gene is TRBD1 (6 bases). V lost 3 bases, J lost 0 bases, and 13 bases lay in between. The CDR3 contains 16 residues. The V gene's germline CDR1 is SGHDT and CDR2 YYEEEE.

This rearrangement joins TRBV4-1 to TRBJ2-7; TRBD2 matches at 7 bases. CDR3 length: 16 residues. Trimming at V came to 0 bases and at J to 3 bases, leaving 8 bases not matched to a gene. CDR1 MGHRA and CDR2 YSYEKL come from the germline V gene. DNA for the CDR3: TGCGCCAGCAGCCAAGACGTTTTGGTAGCGGGCTACGAGCAGTACTTC. Translation gives CASSQDVLVAGYEQYF.

This chain uses TRBV9 with TRBJ2-1, with D possibly matching TRBD1 (6 bases). Trimming took 3 bases from V and 4 from J, leaving 17 bases between them. CDR3 size: 16 residues. Germline CDR1 is SGDLS and CDR2 is YYNGEE. The CDR3 reads CASSETPGAEYNEQFF. Here the CDR3 DNA reads TGTGCCAGCAGCGAGACCCCAGGGGCGGAATACAATGAGCAGTTCTTC.

The gene calls are TRBV7-9 and TRBJ2-1; 10 bases match TRBD2. Germline V gives CDR1 SEHNR, CDR2 FQNEAQ (reference sequence). The CDR3 is made up of 15 amino acids. V shed 2 bases, J shed 5 bases, and the junction held 3 bases outside the gene matches. The CDR3 DNA sequence: TGTGCCAGCAGCTTACTAGCGGGAGTTAACAATGAGCAGTTCTTC. Translating it yields CASSLLAGVNNEQFF.

The V and J genes are TRBV10-3 and TRBJ1-1; 8 bases line up with TRBD1. CDR3 length equals 15 residues. From germline, CDR1 is ENHRY and CDR2 SYGVKD. J was trimmed by 1 base and V by 0 bases; bases with no gene match: 1. The DNA of the CDR3 is TGTGCCATCAGTGAGTCGGGGACAGGGAACACTGAAGCTTTCTTT. It yields the protein CAISESGTGNTEAFF.

This clone was picked up a small number of times. The chain is built from TRBV7-9 and TRBJ2-1, with 9 bases lining up with TRBD2. Looked up from germline, CDR1 is SEHNR and CDR2 is FQNEAQ (reference sequence). After removal of 1 base from V and 0 bases from J, the junction contained 7 bases not matched to a gene. This CDR3 region has 18 residues. In DNA form, the CDR3 reads TGTGCCAGCAGCTTAGGGGCTAGCGGGGACAGCTCCTACAATGAGCAGTTCTTC. Its protein is CASSLGASGDSSYNEQFF.

Turning to this clone: This CDR3 is also generated by other DNA sequences in the sample. J is TRBJ2-7 and V is TRBV15, with 12 bases matching TRBD2. J lost 3 bases, V lost 1 base, and 1 base had no gene match. There are 15 residues in the CDR3. The germline V gene has CDR1 LNHNV and CDR2 YYDKDF (reference sequence). The CDR3 bases are TGTGCCACCAGCAGAGGGACTAGCGGGAACTACGAGCAGTACTTC. Amino acids: CATSRGTSGNYEQYF.

This sequence joins TRBV10-3 and TRBJ2-1, with TRBD2 identical over 7 bases. V shed 3 bases, J shed 4 bases, and the junction held 15 bases outside the gene matches. Germline V lookup: CDR1 ENHRY, CDR2 SYGVKD. CDR3 size: 18 residues. The CDR3 bases are TGTGCCATCAGTGATGGGGGAGTTCGCGGGGGAGGGTACAATGAGCAGTTCTTC. It encodes CAISDGGVRGGGYNEQFF.

This CDR3 reads CASSFLLATGELFF. The CDR3 region has the DNA TGTGCCAGCAGTTTCCTTCTAGCGACTGGGGAGCTGTTTTTT. The gene calls are TRBV28 and TRBJ2-2; D might be TRBD2 (6 bases). Germline lookup yields CDR1 MDHEN and CDR2 SYDVKM. V lost 3 bases and J lost 8, with 13 bases in between. This CDR3 spans 14 amino acids. Full variable domain (remainder filled in from reference TRBV28 and TRBJ2-2): DVKVTQSSRYLVKRTGEKVFLECVQDMDHENMFWYRQDPGLGLRLIYFSYDVKMKEKGDIPEGYSVSREKKERFSLILESASTNQTSMYLCASSFLLATGELFFGEGSRLTVL.

This clone was counted once. The gene calls are TRBV10-2 and TRBJ2-3; 9 nucleotides align to TRBD2. The CDR3 is 16 amino acids. The V gene end was trimmed by 7 bases and the J gene end by 0 bases; junction bases not matched to a gene: 8. CDR1 is WSHSY, CDR2 SAAADI, per germline. CDR3 amino acids: CASIKRAGGSTDTQYF. The CDR3 DNA sequence: TGCGCCAGCATCAAGCGGGCGGGAGGGAGCACAGATACGCAGTATTTT.

The chain combines TRBV14 with TRBJ1-2, with TRBD1 identical over 7 bases. V shed 1 base and J 6 bases; nucleotides not matched to a gene: 5. The CDR3 covers 14 residues. From germline, CDR1 is SGHDN and CDR2 FVKESK. CDR3 protein: CASSQVVQGDGYTF. As DNA, the CDR3 is TGTGCCAGCAGCCAAGTGGTGCAGGGGGATGGCTACACCTTC.

The chain is built from TRBV5-1 and TRBJ2-3; the match to TRBD1 covers 7 bases. The length of the CDR3 is 15 residues. Germline loops: CDR1 SGHRS, CDR2 YFSETQ. V shed 3 bases, J shed 3 bases, and the junction held 7 bases outside the gene matches. The CDR3 DNA reads TGCGCCAGCAGCTCCACAGGGGCCCCGACAGATACGCAGTATTTT. As protein: CASSSTGAPTDTQYF.

The CDR3 region is CASSRRGGYTDTQYF. CDR3 DNA sequence: TGTGCCAGCAGCCGGCGCGGGGGCTACACAGATACGCAGTATTTT. The V call is TRBV7-6, the J call TRBJ2-3; D possibly corresponds to TRBD2 (7 bases). CDR1 is SGHVS and CDR2 is FNYEAQ in the germline V gene. Trimming took off 5 bases at V and 2 bases at J, with 14 bases between the two ends. This CDR3 region has 15 residues.

The chain recombines TRBV6-5 with TRBJ1-2; 7 bases map to TRBD1. This CDR3 is built from 14 residues. The V and J ends lost 4 bases and 4 bases, in that order; junction bases with no gene match: 6. Per germline, CDR1 MNHEY and CDR2 SVGAGI. The CDR3 here is CASSFDRVRYGYTF. CDR3 bases: TGTGCCAGCAGTTTTGACAGGGTTCGCTATGGCTACACCTTC.